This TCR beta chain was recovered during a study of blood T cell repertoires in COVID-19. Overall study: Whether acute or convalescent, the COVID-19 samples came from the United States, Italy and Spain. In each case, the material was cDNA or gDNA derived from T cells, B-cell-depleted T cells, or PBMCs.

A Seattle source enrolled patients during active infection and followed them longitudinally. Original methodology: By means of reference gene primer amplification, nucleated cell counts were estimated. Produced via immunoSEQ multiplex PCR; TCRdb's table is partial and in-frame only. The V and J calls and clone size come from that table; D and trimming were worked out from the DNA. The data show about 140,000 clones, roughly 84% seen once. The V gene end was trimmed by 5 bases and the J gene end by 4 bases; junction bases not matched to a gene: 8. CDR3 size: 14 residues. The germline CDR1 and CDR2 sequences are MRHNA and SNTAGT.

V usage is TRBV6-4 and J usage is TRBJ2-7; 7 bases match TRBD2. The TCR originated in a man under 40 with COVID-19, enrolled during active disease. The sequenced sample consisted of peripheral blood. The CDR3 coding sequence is TGTGCCAGCAGTCCCTTTGCTAGCGGTTACGAGCAGTACTTC. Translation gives CASSPFASGYEQYF.